The 3 T cell receptor beta chains given below trace back to one sample, sequenced in a study of cytomegalovirus exposure and HLA in healthy donors. The PCR contained 60 Vbeta and 13 Jbeta primers. Profiled with immunoSEQ multiplex PCR; TCRdb holds only in-frame clones, not every one. The table lists around 54,000 clones, 82% of them singletons, with roughly 3% in the top ten. Sequenced input: PBMCs. These receptors all stem from a woman aged 18-29 years in good health and CMV-seronegative.

The V gene is TRBV6-5, the J gene TRBJ2-7, with TRBD2 identical over 7 bases. J lost 4 bases, V lost 2 bases, and 2 bases had no gene match. The CDR3 has 13 amino acids. CDR1 and CDR2 (germline): MNHEY, SVGAGI. CDR3 DNA: TGTGCCAGCAGTTACGGGCGGGGGTACGAGCAGTACTTC. The encoded protein is CASSYGRGYEQYF.

The chain couples TRBV9 to TRBJ2-7; no clear D. Deletions cut 0 bases from V and 3 bases from J, with 13 bases between. Germline loops: CDR1 SGDLS, CDR2 YYNGEE. The CDR3 consists of 15 residues. The CDR3 coding sequence is TGTGCCAGCAGCGTAGATCCTAGTAACGTCTACGAGCAGTACTTC. The encoded protein is CASSVDPSNVYEQYF. The whole variable domain, remainder taken from reference TRBV9 and TRBJ2-7, is DSGVTQTPKHLITATGQRVTLRCSPRSGDLSVYWYQQSLDQGLQFLIQYYNGEERAKGNILERFSAQQFPDLHSELNLSSLELGDSALYFCASSVDPSNVYEQYFGPGTRLTVT.

The chain has TRBV6-1 and TRBJ1-5; D possibly corresponds to TRBD1 (6 bases). Per the germline V gene, CDR1 is MNHNS and CDR2 is SASEGT. There are 15 residues in the CDR3. The ends were cut back, 6 bases at V and 7 bases at J, with 19 bases in the middle. This chain's CDR3 is CASRQQGGGGQPQHF. As DNA, the CDR3 is TGTGCCAGCAGGCAACAAGGGGGGGGAGGACAGCCCCAGCATTTT.